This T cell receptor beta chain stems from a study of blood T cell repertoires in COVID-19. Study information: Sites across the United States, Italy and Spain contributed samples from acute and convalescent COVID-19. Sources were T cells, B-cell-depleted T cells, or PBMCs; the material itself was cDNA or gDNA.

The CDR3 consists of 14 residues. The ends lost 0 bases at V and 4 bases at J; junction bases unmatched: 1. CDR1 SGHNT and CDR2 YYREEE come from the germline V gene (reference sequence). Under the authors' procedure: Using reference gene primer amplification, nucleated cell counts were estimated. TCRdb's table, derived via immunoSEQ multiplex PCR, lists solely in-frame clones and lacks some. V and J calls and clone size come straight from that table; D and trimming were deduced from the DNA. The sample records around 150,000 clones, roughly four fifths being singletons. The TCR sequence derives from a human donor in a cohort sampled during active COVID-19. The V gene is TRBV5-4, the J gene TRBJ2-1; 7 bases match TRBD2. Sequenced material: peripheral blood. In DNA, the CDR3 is TGTGCCAGCAGCTTGGAGCGGGATTACAATGAGCAGTTCTTC. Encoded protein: CASSLERDYNEQFF. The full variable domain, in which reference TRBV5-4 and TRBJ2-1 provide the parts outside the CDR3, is ETGVTQSPTHLIKTRGQQVTLRCSSQSGHNTVSWYQQALGQGPQFIFQYYREEENGRGNFPPRFSGLQFPNYSSELNVNALELDDSALYLCASSLERDYNEQFFGPGTRLTVL.